The 12 T cell receptor beta chains listed next were all sequenced from one sample in a study of beta chain features in type 1 diabetes. Sequenced material consisted of expressed TCRB transcripts (all of the isolated RNA was reverse transcribed). Assay used: immunoSEQ multiplex PCR; TCRdb lists only in-frame clones, some missing. The sample holds 140,000 or so clones, 10% seen once. Sample: naive CD4+ T cells from blood. Receptors originate from a man between 18 and 29 years old in good health.

This clone was picked up many times. This chain connects TRBV27 to TRBJ2-1, with D maybe TRBD2 (5 bases). The CDR3 spans 14 residues. Germline CDR1 and CDR2: MNHEY and SMNVEV (reference sequence). V was shortened by 7 bases and J by 4 bases, with 14 bases between the two germline ends. CDR3 bases: TGTGCCAGCATCCCGAGGGCTTGGTACAATGAGCAGTTCTTC. It yields the protein CASIPRAWYNEQFF.

The chain carries TRBV9 and TRBJ2-5; D may be TRBD2 (5 bases). This CDR3 region has 15 residues. Germline lookup yields CDR1 SGDLS and CDR2 YYNGEE. The V end lost 0 bases, the J end lost 5 bases, and 14 bases lay between the germline ends. In DNA, the CDR3 is TGTGCCAGCAGCGTAGCTTCGGGAAAGCGGGAGACCCAGTACTTC. Translated, it gives CASSVASGKRETQYF.

This clone was seen a few times. V usage is TRBV5-1 and J usage is TRBJ2-5; 7 bases line up with TRBD1. The CDR3 consists of 14 residues. V lost 4 bases, J lost 3 bases, and 6 bases stayed unmatched. CDR1 SGHRS and CDR2 YFSETQ come from the germline V gene. The CDR3 DNA sequence: TGCGCCAGCAGCCTCGGGACAGCCGAAGAGACCCAGTACTTC. Translation gives CASSLGTAEETQYF.

The V gene is TRBV2, the J gene TRBJ1-2, with 9 bases that match TRBD1. With 6 bases clipped from V and 8 bases from J, the junction kept 10 bases outside the gene matches. CDR3 size: 14 residues. The germline CDR1 and CDR2 sequences are SNHLY and FYNNEI. The CDR3 loop reads CASRGTGGAYGYTF. The CDR3 nucleotides are TGTGCCAGCAGGGGCACAGGGGGCGCTTACGGCTACACCTTC.

The V call is TRBV6-5, the J call TRBJ2-7, with D perhaps TRBD1 (6 bases). The CDR3 totals 14 residues. Germline V CDR1 and CDR2: MNHEY, SVGAGI. Deletions cut 2 bases from V and 1 base from J, with 9 bases between. The CDR3 protein is CASSYRTESYEQYF. The CDR3 DNA reads as TGTGCCAGCAGTTACAGGACAGAATCCTACGAGCAGTACTTC.

The CDR3 region has the DNA TGTGCCAGCAGCCCCCGGGGGGATGAGCAGTTCTTC. Encoded protein: CASSPRGDEQFF. The chain is built from TRBV6-6 and TRBJ2-1, with 7 bases fitting TRBD2. The CDR3 length is 12 residues. V was clipped by 6 bases and J by 8 bases; unmatched bases: 4. CDR1 and CDR2 from the germline V gene are MNHNY and SVGAGI (reference sequence).

This clone was detected a few times. The chain links TRBV5-1 to TRBJ2-3, with 8 bases identical to TRBD2. CDR1 is SGHRS, CDR2 YFSETQ, per germline. V trimming: 2 bases; J trimming: 3 bases; junction bases outside the gene matches: 5. This CDR3 comprises 15 residues. This CDR3 reads CASSFRGGGTDTQYF. CDR3 in DNA: TGCGCCAGCAGCTTTCGGGGCGGGGGGACAGATACGCAGTATTTT.

The CDR3 region is CSVEARTRGAHYNEQFF. The CDR3 DNA sequence: TGCAGCGTTGAAGCTCGAACGCGGGGGGCCCACTACAATGAGCAGTTCTTC. The rearrangement uses TRBV29-1 and TRBJ2-1, with 8 bases lining up with TRBD2. The CDR3 has 17 residues. The junction had 11 bases not matched to a gene; V was cut back by 1 base and J by 3 bases. Germline-derived CDR1 and CDR2 are SQVTM and ANQGSEA.

This chain connects TRBV7-2 to TRBJ2-3, with D tentatively TRBD2 (5 bases). The germline V gene encodes CDR1 SGHTA and CDR2 FQGNSA. The CDR3 loop spans 17 amino acids. V gave up 1 base and J gave up 4 bases, with 18 bases separating them. This CDR3 is CASSLVKGVMAADTQYF. The CDR3 region has the DNA TGTGCCAGCAGCTTAGTTAAGGGAGTGATGGCGGCAGATACGCAGTATTTT.

This clone occurred many times. This chain uses TRBV10-3 with TRBJ2-7; 9 bases are shared with TRBD1. The germline V gene has CDR1 ENHRY and CDR2 SYGVKD. V dropped 0 bases and J dropped 5; count of bases not matched to a gene: 5. This CDR3 has 15 amino acids. CDR3 nucleotides: TGTGCCATCAGTGAGTCGAGGGGGACAGGGCACGAGCAGTACTTC. This gives the protein CAISESRGTGHEQYF.

There are a few counts of this clone. The chain carries TRBV7-2 and TRBJ2-7, with D maybe TRBD2 (6 bases). CDR3 size: 16 residues. Germline V lookup: CDR1 SGHTA, CDR2 FQGNSA. The ends were cut back, 5 bases at V and 0 bases at J, with 17 bases in the middle. The CDR3: CASSLFAGPPSYEQYF. CDR3 sequence (DNA): TGTGCCAGCAGCCTTTTCGCGGGACCACCCTCCTACGAGCAGTACTTC.

This clone turned up a few times. The chain recombines TRBV11-2 with TRBJ1-1; D is unresolved. The CDR3 spans 14 residues. CDR1 is SGHAT, CDR2 FQNNGV, per germline. V was clipped by 7 bases and J by 1 base, with 13 bases between them. CDR3 region: CASTSTFTNTEAFF. DNA of the CDR3: TGTGCCAGCACCTCGACATTTACGAACACTGAAGCTTTCTTT.